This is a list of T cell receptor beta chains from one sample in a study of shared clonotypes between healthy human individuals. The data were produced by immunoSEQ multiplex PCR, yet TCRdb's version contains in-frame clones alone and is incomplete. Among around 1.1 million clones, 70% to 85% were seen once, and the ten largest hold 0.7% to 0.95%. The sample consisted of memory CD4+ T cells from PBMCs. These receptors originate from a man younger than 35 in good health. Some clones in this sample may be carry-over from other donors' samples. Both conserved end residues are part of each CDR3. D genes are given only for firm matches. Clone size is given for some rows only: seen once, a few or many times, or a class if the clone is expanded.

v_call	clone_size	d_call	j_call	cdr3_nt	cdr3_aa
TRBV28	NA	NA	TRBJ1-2	TGTGCCAGCAGTGCTTTCGACCCTTTCTATGGCTACACCTTC	CASSAFDPFYGYTF
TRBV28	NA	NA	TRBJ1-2	TGTGCCAGCGGCCGGGTTTATGGCTACACCTTC	CASGRVYGYTF
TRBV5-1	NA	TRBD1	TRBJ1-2	TGCGCCAGCAATGACAGGGGGTCTAACTATGGCTACACCTTC	CASNDRGSNYGYTF
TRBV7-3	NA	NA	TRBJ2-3	TGTGCCAGCAGCCCCATCGACGGGGTCACAGATACGCAGTATTTT	CASSPIDGVTDTQYF
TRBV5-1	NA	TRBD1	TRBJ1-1	TGCGCCAGCAGCCGGCGACAGGGTTCTGAAGCTTTCTTT	CASSRRQGSEAFF
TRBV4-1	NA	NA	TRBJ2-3	TGCGCCAGCAGCCGAGGTGGCACAGATACGCAGTATTTT	CASSRGGTDTQYF
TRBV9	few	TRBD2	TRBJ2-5	TGTGCCAGCAGCGAACTAGCGGGAGAAGAGACCCAGTACTTC	CASSELAGEETQYF
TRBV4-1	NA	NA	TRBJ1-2	TGCGCCAGCAGCCAGGGGGGGGGCGCTGGAAGGGGCTACACCTTC	CASSQGGGAGRGYTF
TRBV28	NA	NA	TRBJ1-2	TGTGCCAGCAGTTCCCAGGGTAGGAGGGGCGGCTACACCTTC	CASSSQGRRGGYTF
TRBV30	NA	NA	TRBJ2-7	TGTGCCTGGAGTTCCCCCTTCTACGAGCAGTACTTC	CAWSSPFYEQYF
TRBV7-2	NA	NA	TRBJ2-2	TGTGCCAGCAGCTACGGGGTCTACAGTTACACCGGGGAGCTGTTTTTT	CASSYGVYSYTGELFF
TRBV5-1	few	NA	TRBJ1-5	TGCGCCAGCAGCTTGGGGGCAGGGGCTAGCAATCAGCCCCAGCATTTT	CASSLGAGASNQPQHF
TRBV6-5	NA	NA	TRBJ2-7	TGTGCCAGCAGTACACAGGGATTAGACTACGAGCAGTACTTC	CASSTQGLDYEQYF
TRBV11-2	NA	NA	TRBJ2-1	TGTGCCAGCAGCTTATACAGAAACGGGGCCTACAATGAGCAGTTCTTC	CASSLYRNGAYNEQFF
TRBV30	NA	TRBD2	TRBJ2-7	TGTGCCTGGAGTAGGGGACTAGCAGGACTACATGAGCAGTACTTC	CAWSRGLAGLHEQYF
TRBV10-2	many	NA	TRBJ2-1	TGCGCCAGCAAAATTGGACATGATGAGCAGTTCTTC	CASKIGHDEQFF
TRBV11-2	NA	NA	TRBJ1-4	TGTGCCAGCAGCTTAGACACGGGTGGGGATGAAAAACTGTTTTTT	CASSLDTGGDEKLFF
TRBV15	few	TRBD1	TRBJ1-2	TGTGCCACCAGCAGCGGGACAGGCCAAGGCTACACCTTC	CATSSGTGQGYTF
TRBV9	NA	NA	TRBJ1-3	TGTGCCAGCAGCGTGTCAGGGTCTGGAAACACCATATATTTT	CASSVSGSGNTIYF
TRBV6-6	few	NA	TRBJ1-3	TGTGCCAGCAGTTACGCCGTACTCGACACCATATATTTT	CASSYAVLDTIYF
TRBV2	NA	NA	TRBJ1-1	TGTGCCAGCATCTTAGTGAACACTGAAGCTTTCTTT	CASILVNTEAFF
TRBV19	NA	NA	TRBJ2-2	TGTGCCAGTACATCCAGGGTATTCGGCACCGGGGAGCTGTTTTTT	CASTSRVFGTGELFF
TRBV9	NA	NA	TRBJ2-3	TGTGCCAGCAGCGTAGCCCCCCACACTGAAGATACGCAGTATTTT	CASSVAPHTEDTQYF
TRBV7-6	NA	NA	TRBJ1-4	TGTGCCAGCAGCTTAGAACCGGGACATAATGAAAAACTGTTTTTT	CASSLEPGHNEKLFF
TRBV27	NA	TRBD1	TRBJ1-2	TGTGCCAGCAGTCTTACGGGACAGGGGACCTTCTATGGCTACACCTTC	CASSLTGQGTFYGYTF
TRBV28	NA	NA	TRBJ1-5	TGTGCCAGCAGGGGGACCGGGACACCTCGTTTTCAGCCCCAGCATTTT	CASRGTGTPRFQPQHF
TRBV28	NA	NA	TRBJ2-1	TGTGCCAGCAGCGAGGAGAGCTCCTACAATGAGCAGTTCTTC	CASSEESSYNEQFF
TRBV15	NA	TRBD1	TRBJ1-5	TGTGCCACCAGCAGAGATCTCGGAGACAGGGACAATCAGCCCCAGCATTTT	CATSRDLGDRDNQPQHF
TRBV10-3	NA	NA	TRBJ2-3	TGTGCCATCAGTGGTCAGGTGGGATTCGGGACAGATACGCAGTATTTT	CAISGQVGFGTDTQYF
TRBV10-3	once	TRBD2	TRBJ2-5	TGTGCCATCAGTGAGTTGGGACTAGCGGGAACGGAGACCCAGTACTTC	CAISELGLAGTETQYF
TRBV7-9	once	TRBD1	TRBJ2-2	TGTGCCAGCAGTAATAGACAGGGGAACACCGGGGAGCTGTTTTTT	CASSNRQGNTGELFF
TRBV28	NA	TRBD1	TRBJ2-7	TGTGCCAGCAGTTCCCCAGAGGCACGACAGGGTCGGTACGAGCAGTACTTC	CASSSPEARQGRYEQYF
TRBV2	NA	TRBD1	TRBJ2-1	TGTGCCAGCAGGCCGTTAAGGGGGCACAATGAGCAGTTCTTC	CASRPLRGHNEQFF
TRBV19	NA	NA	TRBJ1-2	TGTGCCAGTAATCCGCAACCCCAGTCTAACTATGGCTACACCTTC	CASNPQPQSNYGYTF
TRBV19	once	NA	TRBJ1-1	TGTGCCAGTACCCCCTTCGGGGTAAACACTGAAGCTTTCTTT	CASTPFGVNTEAFF
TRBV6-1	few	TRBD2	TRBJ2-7	TGTGCCAGCAGTGTGCTCCGGACTAGCGGCTCCTACGAGCAGTACTTC	CASSVLRTSGSYEQYF
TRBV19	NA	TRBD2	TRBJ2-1	TGTGCCAGTAGTAATACGGGGGGGCCTGACAATGAGCAGTTCTTC	CASSNTGGPDNEQFF
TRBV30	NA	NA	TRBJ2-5	TGTGCCTGGAGTTCGCCTGGGACCGTGGAGACCCAGTACTTC	CAWSSPGTVETQYF
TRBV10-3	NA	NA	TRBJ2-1	TGTGCTACTGGCGGGGAGTCCTACAATGAGCAGTTCTTC	CATGGESYNEQFF
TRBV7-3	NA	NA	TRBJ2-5	TGTGCCAGTAGCTCCGTACCCGCGGAGACCCAGTACTTC	CASSSVPAETQYF
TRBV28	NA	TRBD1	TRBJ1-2	TGTGCCAGCAGTTTAGACAAGGCCGACAGGGGGCGCGATGGCTACACCTTC	CASSLDKADRGRDGYTF
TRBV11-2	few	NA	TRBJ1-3	TGTGCCAGCAGCTCTTTGAGGTTCGGGAACTCTGGAAACACCATATATTTT	CASSSLRFGNSGNTIYF
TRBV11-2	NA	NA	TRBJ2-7	TGTGCCAGCAGCCCCTCCAAGGGCAGGGCCTACGAGCAGTACTTC	CASSPSKGRAYEQYF
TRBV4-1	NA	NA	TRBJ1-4	TGCGCCAGCAGCCCCGAGTACGAAAAACTGTTTTTT	CASSPEYEKLFF
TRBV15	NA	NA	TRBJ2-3	TGTGCCACCAGCAGAGACATAGATACAGATACGCAGTATTTT	CATSRDIDTDTQYF
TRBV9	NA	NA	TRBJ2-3	TGTGCCAGCAGCGCTAGCAGCGACACAGATACGCAGTATTTT	CASSASSDTDTQYF
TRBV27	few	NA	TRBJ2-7	TGTGCCAGCAGTTTCACGGCCGTGGGGGCCTACGAGCAGTACTTC	CASSFTAVGAYEQYF
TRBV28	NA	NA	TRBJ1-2	TGTGCCAGCAGTCCCCCTTTCAGGGGACCTAACTATGGCTACACCTTC	CASSPPFRGPNYGYTF
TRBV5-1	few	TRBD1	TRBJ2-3	TGCGCCAGCAGCGTGACAGGGGATACTAGCACAGATACGCAGTATTTT	CASSVTGDTSTDTQYF
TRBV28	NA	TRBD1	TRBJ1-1	TGTGCCAGCAGTTACGGGACAGGGAAAGGACCTGAAGCTTTCTTT	CASSYGTGKGPEAFF
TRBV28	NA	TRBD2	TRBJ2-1	TGTGCCAGCAGACCCTTCACCGGGACTAGCGGGAGGCCCACCTCCTACAATGAGCAGTTCTTC	CASRPFTGTSGRPTSYNEQFF
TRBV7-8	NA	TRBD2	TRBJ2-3	TGTGCCAGCAGCCCCCTAGCGGGAGGGCCCGCAGATACGCAGTATTTT	CASSPLAGGPADTQYF